A single sample is the source of the 26 T cell receptor beta chains below, sequenced in a study of response to subunit inactivated influenza vaccine. One entry per CDR3 protein, called by TCRdb with MiXCR from the RT-PCR reads. The sample yields around 190,000 distinct CDR3 sequences, approximately 15% seen once. Source: CD8+ T cells sorted from PBMCs, taken more than 4 days after vaccination. These receptors originate from a man aged 50 to 60 who received an inactivated influenza vaccine.

This clonotype appeared a few times. V usage is TRBV2 and J usage is TRBJ2-7; D gene unclear. This CDR3 has 14 residues. The germline V and J ends were trimmed by 4 bases and 0 bases, with 10 bases remaining between them. CDR1 is SNHLY, CDR2 FYNNEI, per germline. The CDR3 protein is CASSVVVSSYEQYF. The CDR3 nucleotides are TGTGCCAGCAGTGTTGTGGTGAGCTCCTACGAGCAGTACTTC.

V and J are TRBV10-3 and TRBJ2-7; D gene uncertain. This CDR3 has 13 residues. CDR1 ENHRY and CDR2 SYGVKD come from the germline V gene. Trimming removed 6 bases at V and 2 bases at J, with 11 bases between. Written as DNA, the CDR3 is TGTGCCATCAGCCCTGAGCTGCCCTACGAGCAGTACTTC. Protein product: CAISPELPYEQYF.

The table lists this clonotype with a few counts. J is TRBJ1-3 and V is TRBV28, with 7 bases aligning to TRBD1. The CDR3 covers 16 residues. V gave up 5 bases and J gave up 6 bases; unmatched junction bases: 13. Germline-derived CDR1 and CDR2 are MDHEN and SYDVKM. The CDR3 is CASSPRQGPFANTIYF. CDR3 coding DNA: TGTGCCAGCAGTCCCCGACAGGGCCCTTTCGCAAACACCATATATTTT. Filled out from reference TRBV28 and TRBJ1-3, the complete variable domain reads DVKVTQSSRYLVKRTGEKVFLECVQDMDHENMFWYRQDPGLGLRLIYFSYDVKMKEKGDIPEGYSVSREKKERFSLILESASTNQTSMYLCASSPRQGPFANTIYFGEGSWLTVV.

This clonotype appeared many times. The chain employs TRBV29-1 and TRBJ2-7, with 8 nucleotides matching TRBD1. The CDR3 contains 14 residues. V was pared by 4 bases and J by 4 bases, with 9 bases of the junction left unmatched. Germline V lookup: CDR1 SQVTM, CDR2 ANQGSEA. CDR3 DNA sequence: TGCAGCGTTGCCGACGGACAGGGAGCTTACGAGCAGTACTTC. It codes for CSVADGQGAYEQYF.

V and J are TRBV6-2 or TRBV6-3 and TRBJ2-7; D is uncertain. Germline V gene sequence: CDR1 MNHEY, CDR2 SVGEGT. This CDR3 region has 14 residues. Trimming left V 2 bases short and J 3 bases short, with 11 bases between. The CDR3, as DNA: TGTGCCAGCAGTTACGGTCTCAGAGTCTACGAGCAGTACTTC. Translating gives CASSYGLRVYEQYF.

This clonotype was recorded once. One end of the junction fails to match germline, which may point to a read error. The rearrangement joins TRBV28 to TRBJ2-5, with unresolved D. This CDR3 contains 13 residues. Germline V gene data show CDR1 as MDHEN and CDR2 as SYDVKM. CDR3 coding DNA: TGTGCCAGCAGTGTTAAGATCCAAGATACCCAGTACTTC. This gives the protein CASSVKIQDTQYF.

This clonotype was seen only a few times. This rearrangement joins TRBV7-2 to TRBJ2-7, with D maybe TRBD1 (6 bases). The CDR3 covers 14 residues. The V gene's germline CDR1 is SGHTA and CDR2 FQGNSA. Trimming cost V 2 bases and J 3 bases, with 11 bases left between them. The CDR3 region is CASSLRGSRYEQYF. The CDR3 DNA sequence: TGTGCCAGCAGCTTAAGGGGGAGTCGCTACGAGCAGTACTTC.

The V and J genes are TRBV7-9 and TRBJ1-1; D is undetermined. Trimming shortened V by 4 bases and J by 4 bases, and 16 bases separated the two germline ends. Germline V gives CDR1 SEHNR, CDR2 FQNEAQ (reference sequence). CDR3 size: 15 residues. Here the CDR3 reads CASSSPTDVPTEAFF. CDR3 nucleotides: TGTGCCAGCAGCTCACCAACGGATGTTCCCACTGAAGCTTTCTTT.

The chain has TRBV4-1 and TRBJ2-3; D is uncertain. The CDR3 covers 16 residues. The V and J ends lost 4 bases and 7 bases respectively, with 21 bases between them. Per germline, CDR1 MGHRA and CDR2 YSYEKL. The chain's CDR3 is CASSLWNPLGDHTQYF. The CDR3 nucleotides read TGCGCCAGCAGCCTGTGGAACCCCCTGGGCGATCATACGCAGTATTTT.

The chain has TRBV3-1 and TRBJ2-1; TRBD2 matches at 9 bases. With 4 bases clipped from V and 3 bases from J, the junction kept 10 bases outside the gene matches. CDR1 is LGHDT, CDR2 YNNKEL, per germline (reference sequence). The CDR3 runs to 17 residues. The DNA for the CDR3 is TGTGCCAGCAGCCCCCCCGGGCGGGGGGGCTACTACAATGAGCAGTTCTTC. It encodes CASSPPGRGGYYNEQFF.

This clonotype was counted only a few times. V and J are TRBV10-3 and TRBJ2-5; 9 nucleotides match TRBD2. The CDR3 is 19 residues long. The V and J ends lost 0 bases and 2 bases, in that order; junction bases with no gene match: 13. Germline V gives CDR1 ENHRY, CDR2 SYGVKD. The CDR3 DNA is TGTGCCATCAGTGAGTCTGCCAGCGGGAGGACGATTGGACAAGAGACCCAGTACTTC. Encoded protein: CAISESASGRTIGQETQYF.

The chain couples TRBV29-1 to TRBJ2-3, with D possibly being TRBD1 (6 bases). Between the trimmed V and J ends, which lost 0 bases and 2 bases, there was a span of 9 bases. CDR1 and CDR2 (germline): SQVTM, ANQGSEA. The CDR3 has 14 amino acids. CDR3 DNA sequence: TGCAGCGTTGAAGAAGGGGGAAACACAGATACGCAGTATTTT. Translation gives CSVEEGGNTDTQYF.

This clonotype was seen a single time. The chain combines TRBV4-3 with TRBJ2-7; 12 bases agree with TRBD2. The CDR3 consists of 16 residues. From germline, CDR1 is LGHNA and CDR2 YSLEER. The junction had 6 bases not matched to a gene; V was cut back by 1 base and J by 5 bases. CDR3: CASSQGLAGGHDEQYF. For the CDR3, the DNA is TGCGCCAGCAGCCAAGGGCTAGCGGGAGGGCATGACGAGCAGTACTTC.

The chain recombines TRBV2 with TRBJ1-3; D not resolved. The CDR3 length is 15 residues. Trimming took off 1 base at V and 2 bases at J, with 9 bases between the two ends. The germline V gene has CDR1 SNHLY and CDR2 FYNNEI. The CDR3 region is CASSEGAGAGNTIYF. The CDR3 coding sequence is TGTGCCAGCAGTGAAGGGGCGGGAGCTGGAAACACCATATATTTT.

The J gene is TRBJ2-1, the V gene TRBV18; D may be TRBD1 (6 bases). The ends were cut back, 0 bases at V and 8 bases at J, with 11 bases in the middle. The germline V gene encodes CDR1 KGHSH and CDR2 LQKENI. The CDR3 runs to 14 residues. The CDR3: CASSPPQGSDEQFF. As DNA, the CDR3 is TGTGCCAGCTCACCACCACAGGGTTCGGATGAGCAGTTCTTC.

This clonotype was seen ten or more times. V is TRBV7-7 and J is TRBJ2-1; TRBD2 matches 10 bases. Trimming at V came to 2 bases and at J to 7 bases, leaving 8 bases not matched to a gene. This CDR3 contains 16 residues. Germline V CDR1 and CDR2: SSHAT, FNYEAQ (reference sequence). CDR3: CASSLNKREGLNEQFF. DNA for the CDR3: TGTGCCAGCAGCTTAAACAAGCGGGAGGGCCTAAATGAGCAGTTCTTC.

The rearrangement links TRBV9 to TRBJ2-6; D not resolved. The CDR3 consists of 14 residues. Trimming removed 4 bases from V and 0 bases from J, with 5 bases in between. Germline CDR1 is SGDLS and CDR2 is YYNGEE. Written as DNA, the CDR3 is TGTGCCAGCAGCCCGCGCTCTGGGGCCAACGTCCTGACTTTC. This codes for CASSPRSGANVLTF.

This chain links TRBV6-1 with TRBJ1-1; D is undetermined. The V gene lost 2 bases and the J gene lost 5 bases, with 21 bases spanning the gap. The CDR3 has 17 residues. Per the germline V gene, CDR1 is MNHNS and CDR2 is SASEGT. The CDR3 is CASSEWGRALRKTEAFF. CDR3 DNA: TGTGCCAGCAGTGAATGGGGTAGGGCGCTACGGAAGACTGAAGCTTTCTTT.

The chain is built from TRBV11-2 and TRBJ2-1; D may be TRBD1 (8 bases). The CDR3 loop spans 14 amino acids. Germline V gene lookup returns CDR1 SGHAT and CDR2 FQNNGV. The V end lost 5 bases, the J end lost 10 bases, and 18 bases lay between the germline ends. The CDR3: CASSTKGGDREQFF. CDR3 coding DNA: TGTGCCAGCAGCACAAAAGGGGGGGACAGGGAGCAGTTCTTC.

In its sample, this clonotype was seen a few times. The V and J genes are TRBV4-2 and TRBJ2-7, with 11 nucleotides matching TRBD2. CDR1 LGHNA and CDR2 YNFKEQ come from the germline V gene. There are 17 residues in the CDR3. V trimming: 3 bases; J trimming: 4 bases; junction bases outside the gene matches: 11. CDR3 bases: TGTGCCAGCAGCCAGGATAGACTAGCGGGATTCGGTTACGAGCAGTACTTC. It codes for CASSQDRLAGFGYEQYF.

This clonotype was counted at least ten times. The chain employs TRBV13 and TRBJ1-1; D is undetermined. The CDR3 runs to 11 residues. Trimming shortened V by 1 base and J by 11 bases, and 8 bases separated the two germline ends. The germline V gene has CDR1 PRHDT and CDR2 FYEKMQ (reference sequence). CDR3: CASSLVGTAFF. CDR3 sequence (DNA): TGTGCCAGCAGCTTAGTTGGCACGGCTTTCTTT.

This clonotype was found a few times. The chain has TRBV12-3 or TRBV12-4 and TRBJ2-7, with D possibly being TRBD1 (6 bases). The CDR3 is made up of 14 amino acids. V was pared by 6 bases and J by 3 bases, with 15 bases between. The CDR3 coding sequence is TGTGCCAGCAGCCCGGGACAAACGCTCTACGAGCAGTACTTC. Amino acid sequence: CASSPGQTLYEQYF.

This chain joins TRBV11-2 and TRBJ2-3; D possibly corresponds to TRBD2 (5 bases). CDR3 length: 17 residues. V was pared by 5 bases and J by 0 bases, with 18 bases between. Germline values: CDR1 SGHAT, CDR2 FQNNGV. The CDR3 nucleotides read TGTGCCAGCAGCCGTAGAGGGTTTTCTAGTAGCACAGATACGCAGTATTTT. This sequence encodes CASSRRGFSSSTDTQYF.

This clonotype was observed at least ten times. V usage is TRBV4-3 and J usage is TRBJ2-7; 10 nucleotides align to TRBD2. CDR1 is LGHNA and CDR2 is YSLEER in the germline V gene. J lost 4 bases, V lost 0 bases, and 6 bases had no gene match. The CDR3 consists of 16 residues. This chain's CDR3 is CASSQDRASGSYEQYF. In DNA form, the CDR3 reads TGCGCCAGCAGCCAAGACCGGGCTAGCGGGAGTTACGAGCAGTACTTC.

The V call is TRBV10-2, the J call TRBJ1-5; D is ambiguous. Trimming left V 5 bases short and J 2 bases short, with 7 bases between. From germline, CDR1 is WSHSY and CDR2 SAAADI. This CDR3 has 13 amino acids. CDR3 sequence reads: CASSPARNQPQHF. DNA of the CDR3: TGCGCCAGCAGTCCAGCTCGCAATCAGCCCCAGCATTTT.

V and J are TRBV19 and TRBJ2-1; 15 nucleotides align to TRBD2. The germline V gene encodes CDR1 LNHDA and CDR2 SQIVND (reference sequence). V was pared by 4 bases and J by 7 bases, with 2 bases of the junction left unmatched. CDR3 length equals 15 residues. CDR3 region: CASSKGLAGGNEQFF. The CDR3 region has the DNA TGTGCCAGTAGTAAAGGACTAGCGGGAGGGAATGAGCAGTTCTTC.